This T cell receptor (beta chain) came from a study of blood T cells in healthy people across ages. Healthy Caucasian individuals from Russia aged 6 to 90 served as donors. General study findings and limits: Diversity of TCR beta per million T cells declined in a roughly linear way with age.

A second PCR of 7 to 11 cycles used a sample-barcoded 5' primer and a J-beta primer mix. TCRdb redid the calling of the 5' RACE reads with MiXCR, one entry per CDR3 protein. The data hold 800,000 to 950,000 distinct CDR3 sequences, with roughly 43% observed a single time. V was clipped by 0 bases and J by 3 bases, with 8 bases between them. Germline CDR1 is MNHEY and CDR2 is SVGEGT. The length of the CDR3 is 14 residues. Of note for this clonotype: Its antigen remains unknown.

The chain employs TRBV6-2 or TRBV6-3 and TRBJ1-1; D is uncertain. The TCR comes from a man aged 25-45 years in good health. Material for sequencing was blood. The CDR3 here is CASSYSGTDTEAFF. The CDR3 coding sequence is TGTGCCAGCAGTTACTCAGGAACAGACACTGAAGCTTTCTTT.